The subject of this entry is one TCR beta chain. Produced via immunoSEQ multiplex PCR; TCRdb's table is partial and in-frame only. This sample has about 270,000 clones, with about 89% found just once. This sample was included in a study of blood T cell repertoires in COVID-19. The sample was peripheral blood. The receptor's source is a man in his forties with active or convalescent COVID-19.

CDR3 in DNA: TGTGCCAGCAGCTGGGGGCAGGGGGCCAAAAACATTCAGTACTTC. Its protein product is CASSWGQGAKNIQYF. The chain uses TRBV11-1 and TRBJ2-4; D is possibly TRBD1 (6 bases). The germline CDR1 and CDR2 sequences are SGHAT and FQDESV (reference sequence). Trimming stripped 4 bases from V and 1 base from J, with 11 bases between. The CDR3 contains 15 residues.